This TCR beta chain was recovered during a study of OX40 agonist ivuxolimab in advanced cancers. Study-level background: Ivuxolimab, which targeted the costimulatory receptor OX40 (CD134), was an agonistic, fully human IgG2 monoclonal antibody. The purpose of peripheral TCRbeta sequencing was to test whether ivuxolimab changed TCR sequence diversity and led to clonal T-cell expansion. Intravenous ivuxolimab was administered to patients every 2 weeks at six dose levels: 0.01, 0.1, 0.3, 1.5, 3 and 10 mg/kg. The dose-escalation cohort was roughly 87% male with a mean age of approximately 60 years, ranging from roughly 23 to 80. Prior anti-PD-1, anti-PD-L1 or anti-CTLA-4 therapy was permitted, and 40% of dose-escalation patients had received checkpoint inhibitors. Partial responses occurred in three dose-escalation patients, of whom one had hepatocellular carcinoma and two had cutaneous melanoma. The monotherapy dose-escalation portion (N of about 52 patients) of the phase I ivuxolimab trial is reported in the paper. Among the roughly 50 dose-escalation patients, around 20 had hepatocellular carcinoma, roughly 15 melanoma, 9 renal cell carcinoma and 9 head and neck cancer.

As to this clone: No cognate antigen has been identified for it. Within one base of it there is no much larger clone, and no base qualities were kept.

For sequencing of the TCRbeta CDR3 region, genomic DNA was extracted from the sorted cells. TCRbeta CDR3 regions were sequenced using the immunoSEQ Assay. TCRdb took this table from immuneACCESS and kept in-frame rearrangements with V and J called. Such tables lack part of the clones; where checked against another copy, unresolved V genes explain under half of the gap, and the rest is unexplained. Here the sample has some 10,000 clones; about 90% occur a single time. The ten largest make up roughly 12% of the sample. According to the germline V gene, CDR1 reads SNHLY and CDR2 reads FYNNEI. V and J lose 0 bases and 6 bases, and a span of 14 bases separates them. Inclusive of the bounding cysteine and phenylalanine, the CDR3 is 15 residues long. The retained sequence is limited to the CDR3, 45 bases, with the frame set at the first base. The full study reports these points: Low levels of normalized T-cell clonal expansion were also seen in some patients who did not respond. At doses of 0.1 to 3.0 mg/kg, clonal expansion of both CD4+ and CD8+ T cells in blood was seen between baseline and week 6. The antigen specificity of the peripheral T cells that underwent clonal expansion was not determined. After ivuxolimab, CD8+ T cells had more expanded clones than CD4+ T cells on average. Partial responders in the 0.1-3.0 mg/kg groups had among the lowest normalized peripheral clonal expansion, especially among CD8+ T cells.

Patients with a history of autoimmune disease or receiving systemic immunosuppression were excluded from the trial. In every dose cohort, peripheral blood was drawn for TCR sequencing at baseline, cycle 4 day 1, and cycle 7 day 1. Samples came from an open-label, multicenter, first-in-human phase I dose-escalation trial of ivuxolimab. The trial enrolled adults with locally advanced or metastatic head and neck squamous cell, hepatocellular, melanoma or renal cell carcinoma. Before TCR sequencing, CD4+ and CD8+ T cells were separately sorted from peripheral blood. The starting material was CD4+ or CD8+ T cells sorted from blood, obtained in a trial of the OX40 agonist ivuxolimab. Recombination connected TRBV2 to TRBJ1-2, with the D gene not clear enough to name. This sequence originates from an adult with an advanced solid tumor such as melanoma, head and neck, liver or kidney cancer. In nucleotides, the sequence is TGTGCCAGCAGTGAAGCGCTTCTGGATCCCAATGGCTACACCTTC. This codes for CASSEALLDPNGYTF.